These 5 T cell receptor beta chains were sequenced from one sample in a study of molecular identifiers for immune sequencing clone quantification. MiXCR, run by TCRdb on the PCR reads, gives a single entry per CDR3 protein. The sample carries under 600,000 distinct CDR3 sequences, about a fifth recorded once. The sequencing input was naive CD8+ T cells from blood, with Jurkat cell RNA spiked in. Specified subset: FACS-sorted CD8+CD4-CCR7+CD45RA+ naive T cells. Source of these receptors: a human donor in good health. Some libraries in this study had Jurkat cell RNA spiked in.

Ten or more counts support this clonotype. The chain recombines TRBV14 with TRBJ1-4, with D unclear. V lost 0 bases and J lost 5, with 7 bases in between. CDR1 SGHDN and CDR2 FVKESK come from the germline V gene. This CDR3 region has 14 residues. CDR3 bases: TGTGCCAGCAGCCAAGAAATCCGGAATGAAAAACTGTTTTTT. This translates into CASSQEIRNEKLFF.

This clonotype came up a few times. J is TRBJ2-5 and V is TRBV21-1; the table's D call, TRBD2, has no DNA check behind it. TRBV21-1 is shown as a pseudogene. There are 20 residues in the CDR3. CDR3 residues: CASSSIGGLAGERYQETQYF. The CDR3 bases are TGTGCCAGCAGCTCAATAGGGGGACTAGCGGGGGAGAGGTACCAAGAGACCCAGTACTTC.

This clonotype appeared a few times. The chain uses TRBV7-9 and TRBJ2-5, with 9 positions matching TRBD2. Germline trimming cut 4 bases from V and 3 bases from J; bases unmatched to any gene: 3. The CDR3 is 14 amino acids. The V gene's germline CDR1 is SEHNR and CDR2 FQNEAQ (reference sequence). CDR3 protein: CASSYLAGEETQYF. CDR3 coding DNA: TGTGCCAGCAGCTATTTAGCGGGAGAAGAGACCCAGTACTTC.

With respect to this clonotype: A read error is possible here, since a much larger clone lies one base away. The CDR3 nucleotides read TGCGCCAGCAGCCAAGCCAGCATCGAAGAGACCCAGTACTTC. This gives the protein CASSQASIEETQYF. V and J are TRBV4-1 and TRBJ2-5, with unresolved D. Trimming pared 1 base from V and 3 bases from J, leaving 9 bases between. The CDR3 spans 14 residues. Germline-derived CDR1 and CDR2 are MGHRA and YSYEKL.

This clonotype turned up a few times. J is TRBJ2-7 and V is TRBV28; no firm D call. With 2 bases removed from V and 1 base from J, the gap between germline ends came to 15 bases. The CDR3 length is 16 residues. Per germline, CDR1 MDHEN and CDR2 SYDVKM. The CDR3 DNA sequence: TGTGCCAGCAGTTTACCCTACGGCCTCGTATCCTACGAGCAGTACTTC. It codes for CASSLPYGLVSYEQYF. The whole variable domain, filled in from reference TRBV28 and TRBJ2-7, reads DVKVTQSSRYLVKRTGEKVFLECVQDMDHENMFWYRQDPGLGLRLIYFSYDVKMKEKGDIPEGYSVSREKKERFSLILESASTNQTSMYLCASSLPYGLVSYEQYFGPGTRLTVT.